These 22 T cell receptor beta chains were all obtained from the same sample, sequenced in a study of response to subunit inactivated influenza vaccine. TCRdb fed the RT-PCR reads into MiXCR, producing one record per CDR3 protein. Of hundreds of thousands of distinct CDR3 sequences listed, about 15% were seen once; the top ten hold 5.5% to 8%. Sequences were derived from PBMCs from blood, sampled about 14 days before vaccination. The receptor set was obtained from a man aged 45-65 years who received an inactivated influenza vaccine.

This clonotype appeared once. This sequence joins TRBV11-2 and TRBJ2-7; D ambiguous. The V end lost 1 base, the J end lost 3 bases, and 22 bases lay between the germline ends. CDR1 and CDR2 (germline): SGHAT, FQNNGV. CDR3 size: 18 residues. CDR3: CASSLGLSVARVVYEQYF. For the CDR3, the DNA is TGTGCCAGCAGCTTAGGGTTGTCAGTGGCGAGAGTGGTCTACGAGCAGTACTTC.

This clonotype was counted a few times. This rearrangement joins TRBV28 to TRBJ2-7; tentatively, D is TRBD1 (6 bases). The CDR3 totals 15 residues. Germline V lookup: CDR1 MDHEN, CDR2 SYDVKM. Trimming shortened V by 7 bases and J by 3 bases, and 19 bases separated the two germline ends. CDR3 sequence: CASTHLDRSHYEQYF. DNA for the CDR3: TGTGCCAGCACCCACTTAGACAGGAGTCACTACGAGCAGTACTTC.

The gene calls are TRBV20-1 and TRBJ2-7; D is unresolved. Germline V gives CDR1 DFQATT, CDR2 SNEGSKA (reference sequence). The CDR3 is 12 amino acids. V was pared by 5 bases and J by 3 bases, with 11 bases between. CDR3 in DNA: TGCAGTGCTCCCCTACTTGGCTACGAGCAGTACTTC. It codes for CSAPLLGYEQYF.

This clonotype was picked up a small number of times. The chain joins TRBV25-1 to TRBJ2-7, with D perhaps given as TRBD1 or TRBD2 (5 bases each). CDR3 size: 15 residues. Germline CDR1 reads MGHDK; CDR2 reads SYGVNS. Trimming removed 3 bases from V and 0 bases from J, with 12 bases in between. CDR3 bases: TGTGCCAGCAGTGATAGAGGGACGAGCTCCTACGAGCAGTACTTC. As protein: CASSDRGTSSYEQYF.

The chain couples TRBV4-2 to TRBJ1-1, with D possibly matching TRBD1 (5 bases). From germline, CDR1 is LGHNA and CDR2 YNFKEQ. The CDR3 has 17 residues. V was trimmed by 4 bases and J by 0 bases, leaving 18 bases between them. The DNA of the CDR3 is TGTGCCAGCAGCCCCACTGTTAACAGGCTCATGAACACTGAAGCTTTCTTT. It yields the protein CASSPTVNRLMNTEAFF.

This clonotype has at least ten counts. This chain connects TRBV28 to TRBJ1-5; 7 positions match TRBD1. The V gene end was trimmed by 5 bases and the J gene end by 6 bases; junction bases not matched to a gene: 7. CDR3 length: 14 residues. Looked up from germline, CDR1 is MDHEN and CDR2 is SYDVKM. The CDR3 here is CASSRGGSGQPQHF. The CDR3 coding sequence is TGTGCCAGCAGTAGAGGGGGCTCCGGTCAGCCCCAGCATTTT.

The chain uses TRBV28 and TRBJ2-7, with D possibly TRBD1 on 6 matching bases. V gave up 5 bases and J gave up 3 bases, with 20 bases separating them. Per the germline V gene, CDR1 is MDHEN and CDR2 is SYDVKM. This CDR3 comprises 16 residues. CDR3 nucleotides: TGTGCCAGCAGTCCCGACACCGGGACATATATCTACGAGCAGTACTTC. Protein product: CASSPDTGTYIYEQYF.

This chain uses TRBV29-1 with TRBJ1-2; no definite D call. This CDR3 comprises 13 residues. V lost 4 bases, J lost 2 bases, and 11 bases lay in between. Germline V CDR1 and CDR2: SQVTM, ANQGSEA. The DNA of the CDR3 is TGCAGCGTTGTCAATCCGGACAACTATGGCTACACCTTC. It translates to CSVVNPDNYGYTF.

The genes are TRBV25-1 and TRBJ1-1, with no clear D. V lost 6 bases and J lost 10, with 12 bases in between. The CDR3 is made up of 11 amino acids. Germline CDR1 and CDR2: MGHDK and SYGVNS. The CDR3 here is CASRQGLGAFF. The DNA for the CDR3 is TGTGCCAGCAGACAAGGACTTGGAGCTTTCTTT.

The chain links TRBV7-2 to TRBJ1-2; D is undetermined. With 1 base removed from V and 2 bases from J, the gap between germline ends came to 14 bases. Germline lookup yields CDR1 SGHTA and CDR2 FQGNSA. CDR3 size: 16 residues. Written as DNA, the CDR3 is TGTGCCAGCAGCTTAGTTTCCGCCAACCTGAACTATGGCTACACCTTC. This sequence encodes CASSLVSANLNYGYTF.

The chain combines TRBV7-3 with TRBJ1-1; D possibly corresponds to TRBD1 (6 bases). The CDR3 totals 14 residues. Germline V gives CDR1 SGHTA, CDR2 FQGTGA. V dropped 5 bases and J dropped 3 bases, with 13 bases sitting between them. CDR3 DNA sequence: TGTGCCAGCAGCGCAGGGGCAAGGGACACTGAAGCTTTCTTT. Protein sequence: CASSAGARDTEAFF.

This clonotype was counted only a few times. The gene calls are TRBV27 and TRBJ2-1; 7 bases are shared with TRBD2. There are 16 residues in the CDR3. V lost 4 bases, J lost 1 base, and 7 bases stayed unmatched. From germline, CDR1 is MNHEY and CDR2 SMNVEV (reference sequence). The CDR3 DNA reads as TGTGCCAGCAGTTCCAGACTAGCTTTGTCCTACAATGAGCAGTTCTTC. Its protein is CASSSRLALSYNEQFF.

This clonotype was detected a few times. The V and J genes are TRBV7-2 and TRBJ2-7, with 9 nucleotides matching TRBD1. The CDR3 is 14 amino acids. Germline values: CDR1 SGHTA, CDR2 FQGNSA. Losses at the gene ends were 5 bases for V and 7 bases for J; bases not matched to a gene: 9. In DNA form, the CDR3 reads TGTGCCAGCAGCCGGTGGGACAGGGTCGGGGAGCAGTACTTC. Amino acid sequence: CASSRWDRVGEQYF.

There are a few counts of this clonotype. The chain is built from TRBV20-1 and TRBJ2-7; the D is unclear. CDR1 is DFQATT and CDR2 is SNEGSKA in the germline V gene (reference sequence). V lost 6 bases and J 0 bases, leaving 15 bases between the germline ends. This CDR3 is 14 amino acids long. The CDR3 protein is CSAGPYISSYEQYF. CDR3 nucleotide sequence: TGCAGTGCCGGCCCCTACATAAGCTCCTACGAGCAGTACTTC.

The chain carries TRBV27 and TRBJ2-4; no clear D. The CDR3 spans 16 residues. V was pared by 0 bases and J by 0 bases, with 9 bases between. The germline gives CDR1 MNHEY, CDR2 SMNVEV (reference sequence). In DNA, the CDR3 is TGTGCCAGCAGTTTATCGTATGGCCTAGCCAAAAACATTCAGTACTTC. Translated, it gives CASSLSYGLAKNIQYF.

The chain is built from TRBV7-2 and TRBJ2-3; TRBD2 matches 9 bases. The junction had 4 bases not matched to a gene; V was cut back by 2 bases and J by 1 base. The germline V gene encodes CDR1 SGHTA and CDR2 FQGNSA. The CDR3 has 16 residues. The CDR3 loop is CASSLYRTSGTDTQYF. The CDR3 DNA sequence: TGTGCCAGCAGCTTATATAGGACTAGCGGCACAGATACGCAGTATTTT.

There are a few counts of this clonotype. The rearrangement uses TRBV21-1 and TRBJ2-4. TRBV21-1 is a pseudogene. This CDR3 region has 17 residues. CDR3 region: CASSKEVKGLAKNIQYF. The CDR3, as DNA: TGTGCCAGCAGCAAAGAAGTCAAGGGGCTAGCCAAAAACATTCAGTACTTC.

The gene calls are TRBV20-1 and TRBJ1-4, with a possible D match to TRBD1 (5 bases). The CDR3 loop spans 16 amino acids. The V gene's germline CDR1 is DFQATT and CDR2 SNEGSKA (reference sequence). V lost 6 bases and J 8 bases, leaving 25 bases between the germline ends. This CDR3 reads CSARPRGSGRGEKLFF. The CDR3 DNA reads as TGCAGTGCCAGGCCCCGGGGCTCCGGGCGAGGGGAAAAACTGTTTTTT.

This clonotype has a handful of counts. The chain combines TRBV2 with TRBJ2-1; TRBD2 aligns across 13 bases. CDR1 and CDR2 (germline): SNHLY, FYNNEI. The CDR3 length is 15 residues. V was pared by 6 bases and J by 7 bases, with 6 bases of the junction left unmatched. CDR3: CASRSGTSGTNEQFF. Here the CDR3 DNA reads TGTGCCAGCAGATCCGGGACTAGCGGGACTAATGAGCAGTTCTTC.

This chain uses TRBV6-1 with TRBJ2-4, with D maybe TRBD1 (5 bases). This CDR3 has 15 residues. Between the trimmed V and J ends, which lost 6 bases and 0 bases, there was a span of 12 bases. From germline, CDR1 is MNHNS and CDR2 SASEGT. The CDR3 sequence is CASSRVGQAKNIQYF. Written as DNA, the CDR3 is TGTGCCAGCAGCCGTGTGGGGCAAGCCAAAAACATTCAGTACTTC.

This chain links TRBV20-1 with TRBJ2-1; 8 bases align to TRBD2. J was trimmed by 6 bases and V by 0 bases; bases with no gene match: 7. This CDR3 comprises 15 residues. Germline values: CDR1 DFQATT, CDR2 SNEGSKA (reference sequence). CDR3: CSARDIQREFNEQFF. As DNA, the CDR3 is TGCAGTGCTAGAGATATACAGCGGGAGTTCAATGAGCAGTTCTTC.

The chain couples TRBV7-2 to TRBJ2-1; 9 bases are shared with TRBD2. J gave up 9 bases and V 1 base, and 7 bases lay outside the gene matches. CDR1 is SGHTA and CDR2 is FQGNSA in the germline V gene. The CDR3 is made up of 15 amino acids. The CDR3 spells CASSLVASGIGEQFF. The CDR3 nucleotides read TGTGCCAGCAGCTTAGTAGCTAGCGGGATCGGTGAGCAGTTCTTC.